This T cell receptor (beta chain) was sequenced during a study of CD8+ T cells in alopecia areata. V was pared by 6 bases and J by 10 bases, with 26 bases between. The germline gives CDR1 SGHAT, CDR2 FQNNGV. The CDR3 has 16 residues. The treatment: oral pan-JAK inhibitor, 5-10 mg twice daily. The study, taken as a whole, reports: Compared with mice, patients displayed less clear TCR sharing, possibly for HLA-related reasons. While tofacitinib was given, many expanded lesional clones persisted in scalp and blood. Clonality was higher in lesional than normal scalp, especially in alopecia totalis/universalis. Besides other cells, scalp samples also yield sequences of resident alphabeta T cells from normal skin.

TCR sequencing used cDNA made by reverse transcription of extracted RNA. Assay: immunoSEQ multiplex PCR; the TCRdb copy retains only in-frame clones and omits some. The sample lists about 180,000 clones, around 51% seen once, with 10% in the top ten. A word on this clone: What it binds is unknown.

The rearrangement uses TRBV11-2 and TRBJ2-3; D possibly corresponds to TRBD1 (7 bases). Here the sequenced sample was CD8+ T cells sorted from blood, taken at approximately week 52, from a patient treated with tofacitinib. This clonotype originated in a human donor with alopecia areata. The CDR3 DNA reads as TGTGCCAGCAGACGAGGAGGGGGCCAGAGTCCTCTTGCGCAGTATTTT. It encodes CASRRGGGQSPLAQYF.